The subject of this entry is one T cell receptor beta chain. Per the original data handling: By means of reference gene primer amplification, nucleated cell counts were estimated. Sequenced by immunoSEQ multiplex PCR; TCRdb stores in-frame clones only, minus some. Clone size and the V and J calls come from that table; the DNA yielded D and trimming. Here the sample spans about 260,000 clones, approximately 83% being singletons. These data come from a study of blood T cell repertoires in COVID-19. About the study: Spain, Italy and the United States supplied samples that represented acute and convalescent COVID-19. The cDNA or gDNA used as material had been derived from T cells, B-cell-depleted T cells, or PBMCs.

The CDR3 contains 14 residues. The V end lost 2 bases, the J end lost 3 bases, and 12 bases lay between the germline ends. Germline assignment: CDR1 SGHNT and CDR2 YYREEE (reference sequence). This clonotype was obtained from a human donor in a cohort sampled during active COVID-19. Sequencing was carried out using peripheral blood. The rearrangement links TRBV5-4 to TRBJ2-7; tentative D call: TRBD2 (6 bases). CDR3 DNA: TGTGCCAGCAGCTTAGGCGGGGACGTCTACGAGCAGTACTTC. Amino acids: CASSLGGDVYEQYF.